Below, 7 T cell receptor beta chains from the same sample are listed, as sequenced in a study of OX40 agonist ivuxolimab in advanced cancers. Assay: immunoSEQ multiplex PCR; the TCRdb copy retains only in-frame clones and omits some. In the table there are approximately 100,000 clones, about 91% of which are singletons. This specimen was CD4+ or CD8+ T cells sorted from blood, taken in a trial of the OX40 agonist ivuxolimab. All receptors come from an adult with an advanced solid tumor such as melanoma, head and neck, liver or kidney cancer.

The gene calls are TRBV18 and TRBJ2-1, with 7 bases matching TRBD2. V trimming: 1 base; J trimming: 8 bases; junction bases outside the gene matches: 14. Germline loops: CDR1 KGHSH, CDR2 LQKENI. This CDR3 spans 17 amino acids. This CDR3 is CASSPRGLVRLQDEQFF. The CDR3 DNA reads TGTGCCAGCTCACCACGCGGACTAGTCCGCCTACAGGATGAGCAGTTCTTC.

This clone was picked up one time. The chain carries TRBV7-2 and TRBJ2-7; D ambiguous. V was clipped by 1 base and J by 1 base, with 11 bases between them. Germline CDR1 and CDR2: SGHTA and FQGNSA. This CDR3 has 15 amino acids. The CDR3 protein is CASSLEARLSYEQYF. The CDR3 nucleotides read TGTGCCAGCAGCTTAGAAGCGAGGCTTTCCTACGAGCAGTACTTC.

CDR3 amino acids: CASSLVTTANYGYTF. Written as DNA, the CDR3 is TGTGCCAGCAGCTTAGTGACGACAGCTAACTATGGCTACACCTTC. The rearrangement uses TRBV7-2 and TRBJ1-2; D may be TRBD1 (5 bases). The CDR3 runs 15 residues. Germline CDR1 SGHTA, CDR2 FQGNSA. V was clipped by 1 base and J by 0 bases, with 9 bases between them.

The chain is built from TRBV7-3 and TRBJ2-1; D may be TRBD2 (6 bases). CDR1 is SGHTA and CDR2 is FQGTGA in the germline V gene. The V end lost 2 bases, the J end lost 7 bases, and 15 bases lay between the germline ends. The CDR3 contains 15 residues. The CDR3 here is CASSLSGLPTNEQFF. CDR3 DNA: TGTGCCAGCAGCTTATCCGGACTACCTACTAATGAGCAGTTCTTC.

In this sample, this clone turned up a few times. The CDR3 nucleotides are TGTGCCACCAGCAGACTCTTGGAGGACAGATCTTATAGCAATCAGCCCCAGCATTTT. Its protein is CATSRLLEDRSYSNQPQHF. V usage is TRBV15 and J usage is TRBJ1-5; D perhaps matches TRBD1 (6 bases). Germline CDR1 and CDR2: LNHNV and YYDKDF (reference sequence). The CDR3 is 19 amino acids. V lost 2 bases to trimming and J lost 0 bases, with 20 bases between them.

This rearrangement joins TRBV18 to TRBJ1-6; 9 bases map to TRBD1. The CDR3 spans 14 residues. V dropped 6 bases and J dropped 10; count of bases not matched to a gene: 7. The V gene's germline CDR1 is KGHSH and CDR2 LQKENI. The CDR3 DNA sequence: TGTGCCAGCTCGGCGGGACAGGGCCGGTCACCCCTCCACTTT. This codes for CASSAGQGRSPLHF.

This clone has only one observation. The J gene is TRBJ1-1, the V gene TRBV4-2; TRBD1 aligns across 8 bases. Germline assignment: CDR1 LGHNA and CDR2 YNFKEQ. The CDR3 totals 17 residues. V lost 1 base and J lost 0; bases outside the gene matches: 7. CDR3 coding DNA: TGTGCCAGCAGCCAAGGTTGGACAGGGCCCCTGAACACTGAAGCTTTCTTT. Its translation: CASSQGWTGPLNTEAFF.